This T cell receptor beta chain is drawn from a study of blood T cell repertoires in COVID-19. Study at large: From T cells, B-cell-depleted T cells, or PBMCs came the material, which was cDNA or gDNA.

This CDR3 region has 13 residues. V was cut by 1 base and J by 3 bases, with 7 bases left in between. Per the germline V gene, CDR1 is SGDLS and CDR2 is YYNGEE. Per the original data handling: Reference gene primers were amplified, and this amplification served to estimate nucleated cell counts. Generated by immunoSEQ multiplex PCR, the TCRdb table keeps only in-frame clones and is missing some. V and J calls and clone size are as listed in that table; D and trimming were resolved from the DNA. The repertoire includes approximately 170,000 clones, approximately 85% of them detected once, and 6.9% sits in the top ten.

The rearrangement uses TRBV9 and TRBJ1-2, with D hard to call. The receptor's source is a man older than 75 with COVID-19, enrolled during active disease. Input material: peripheral blood. Here the CDR3 DNA reads TGTGCCAGCAGCGTATATACAGACTATGGCTACACCTTC. Encoded protein: CASSVYTDYGYTF.